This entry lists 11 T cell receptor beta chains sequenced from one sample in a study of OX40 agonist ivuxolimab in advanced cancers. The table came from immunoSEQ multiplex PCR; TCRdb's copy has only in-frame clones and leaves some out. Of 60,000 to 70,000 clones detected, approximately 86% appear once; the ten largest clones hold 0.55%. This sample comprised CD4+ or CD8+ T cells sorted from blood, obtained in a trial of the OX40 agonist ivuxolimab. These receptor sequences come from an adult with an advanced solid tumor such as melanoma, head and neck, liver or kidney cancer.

The CDR3 here is CASTPLRGGYTF. The CDR3 DNA is TGTGCCAGCACACCACTTCGGGGAGGCTACACCTTC. The chain recombines TRBV28 with TRBJ1-2; no firm D call. Trimming stripped 7 bases from V and 8 bases from J, with 14 bases between. This CDR3 is 12 amino acids long. Per germline, CDR1 MDHEN and CDR2 SYDVKM.

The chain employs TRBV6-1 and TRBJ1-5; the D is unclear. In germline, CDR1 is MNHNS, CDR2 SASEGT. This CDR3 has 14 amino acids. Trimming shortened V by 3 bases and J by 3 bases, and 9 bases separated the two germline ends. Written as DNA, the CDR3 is TGTGCCAGCAGTGATCGACGGTACAATCAGCCCCAGCATTTT. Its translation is CASSDRRYNQPQHF.

The CDR3: CASSPGTGEVNTEAFF. As DNA, the CDR3 is TGTGCCAGCAGCCCCGGGACAGGGGAGGTGAACACTGAAGCTTTCTTT. This chain joins TRBV7-9 and TRBJ1-1, with 10 nucleotides matching TRBD1. J was trimmed by 0 bases and V by 5 bases; bases with no gene match: 6. CDR1 is SEHNR and CDR2 is FQNEAQ in the germline V gene (reference sequence). This CDR3 has 16 amino acids.

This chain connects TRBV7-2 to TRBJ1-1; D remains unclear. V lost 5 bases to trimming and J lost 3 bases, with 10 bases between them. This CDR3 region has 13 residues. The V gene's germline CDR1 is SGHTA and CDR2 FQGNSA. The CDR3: CASSRIGDTEAFF. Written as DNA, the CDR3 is TGTGCCAGCAGCCGAATCGGGGACACTGAAGCTTTCTTT.

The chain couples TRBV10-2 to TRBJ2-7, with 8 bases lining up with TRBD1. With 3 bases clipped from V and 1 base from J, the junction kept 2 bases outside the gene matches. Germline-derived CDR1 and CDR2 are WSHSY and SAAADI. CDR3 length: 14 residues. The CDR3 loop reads CASSERTGSYEQYF. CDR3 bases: TGCGCCAGCAGTGAAAGGACAGGGTCCTACGAGCAGTACTTC.

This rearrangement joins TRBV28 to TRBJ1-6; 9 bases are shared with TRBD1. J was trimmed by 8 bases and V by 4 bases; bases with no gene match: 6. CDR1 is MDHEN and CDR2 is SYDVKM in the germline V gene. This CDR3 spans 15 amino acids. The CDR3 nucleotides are TGTGCCAGCAGTTCCCGGGACAGGGAGTATTCACCCCTCCACTTT. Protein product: CASSSRDREYSPLHF.

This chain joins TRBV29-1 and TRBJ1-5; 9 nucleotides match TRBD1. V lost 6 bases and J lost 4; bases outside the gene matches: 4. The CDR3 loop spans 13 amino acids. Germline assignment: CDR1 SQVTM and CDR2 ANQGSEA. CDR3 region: CSVGTGRNQPQHF. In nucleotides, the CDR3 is TGCAGCGTCGGGACAGGGAGAAATCAGCCCCAGCATTTT.

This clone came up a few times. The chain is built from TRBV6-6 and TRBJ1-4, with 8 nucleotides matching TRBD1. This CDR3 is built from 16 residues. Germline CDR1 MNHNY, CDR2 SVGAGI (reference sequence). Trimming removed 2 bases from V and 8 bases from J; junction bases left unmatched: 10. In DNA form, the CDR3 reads TGTGCCAGCAGTTACCCTCGACAGGGGACCGGAGAAAAACTGTTTTTT. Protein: CASSYPRQGTGEKLFF.

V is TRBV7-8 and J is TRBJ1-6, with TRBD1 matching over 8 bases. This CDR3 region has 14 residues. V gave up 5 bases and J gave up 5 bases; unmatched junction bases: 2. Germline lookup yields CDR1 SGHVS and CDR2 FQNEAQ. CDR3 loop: CASSRDRNNSPLHF. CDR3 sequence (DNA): TGTGCCAGCAGCCGGGACAGGAATAATTCACCCCTCCACTTT.

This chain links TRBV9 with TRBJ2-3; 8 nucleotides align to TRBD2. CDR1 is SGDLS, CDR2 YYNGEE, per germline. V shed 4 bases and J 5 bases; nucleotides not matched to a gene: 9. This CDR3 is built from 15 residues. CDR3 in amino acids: CASSPEAGVKDTQYF. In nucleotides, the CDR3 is TGTGCCAGCAGCCCCGAAGCGGGAGTAAAAGATACGCAGTATTTT.

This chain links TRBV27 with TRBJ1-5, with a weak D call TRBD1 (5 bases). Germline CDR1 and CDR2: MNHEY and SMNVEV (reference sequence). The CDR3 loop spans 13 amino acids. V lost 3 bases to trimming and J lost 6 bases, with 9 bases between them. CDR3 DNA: TGTGCCAGCAGTTTGGGGGACGCTCAGCCCCAGCATTTT. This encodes CASSLGDAQPQHF.